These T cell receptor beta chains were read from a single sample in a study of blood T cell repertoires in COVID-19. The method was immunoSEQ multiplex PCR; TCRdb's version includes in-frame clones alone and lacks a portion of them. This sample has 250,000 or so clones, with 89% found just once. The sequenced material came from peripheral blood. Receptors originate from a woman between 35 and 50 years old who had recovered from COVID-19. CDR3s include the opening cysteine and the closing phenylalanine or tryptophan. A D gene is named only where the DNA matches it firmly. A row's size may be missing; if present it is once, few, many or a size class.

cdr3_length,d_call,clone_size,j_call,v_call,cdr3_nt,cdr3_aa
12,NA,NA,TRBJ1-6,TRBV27,TGTGCCAGCACGCAGGGGTTCTCACCCCTCCACTTT,CASTQGFSPLHF
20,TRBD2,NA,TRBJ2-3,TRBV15,TGTGCCACCAGCAGAGATATTGCGGGGGTTAGGCTTGGGAGCACAGATACGCAGTATTTT,CATSRDIAGVRLGSTDTQYF
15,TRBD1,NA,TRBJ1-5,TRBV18,TGTGCCAGCTCACCGGCCGGGACAGGCAATCAGCCCCAGCATTTT,CASSPAGTGNQPQHF
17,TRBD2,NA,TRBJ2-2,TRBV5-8,TGTGCCAGCAGCTTGGGGACTAGCGGAGCCAACACCGGGGAGCTGTTTTTT,CASSLGTSGANTGELFF
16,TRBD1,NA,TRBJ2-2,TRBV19,TGTGCCAGTAGTACCCGGGGACAGGGTAGGGCCGGGGAGCTGTTTTTT,CASSTRGQGRAGELFF
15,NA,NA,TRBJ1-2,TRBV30,TGTGCCTGGAGTGTATCGCTAGGGGTGGACTATGGCTACACCTTC,CAWSVSLGVDYGYTF
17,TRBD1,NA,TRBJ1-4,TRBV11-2,TGTGCCAGCAGCAGAGGGACAGCAACTGCAACTAATGAAAAACTGTTTTTT,CASSRGTATATNEKLFF
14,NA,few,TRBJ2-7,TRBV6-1,TGTGCCAGCAGTGAAGTACAGGGCCCCTACGAGCAGTACTTC,CASSEVQGPYEQYF
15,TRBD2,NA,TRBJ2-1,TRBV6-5,TGTGCCAGCAGTTACAGGGTAGCGGGAGGGTCTGAGCAGTTCTTC,CASSYRVAGGSEQFF
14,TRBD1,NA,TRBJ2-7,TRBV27,TGTGCCAGCAGGACCCCGGGACAGGGCTACGAGCAGTACTTC,CASRTPGQGYEQYF
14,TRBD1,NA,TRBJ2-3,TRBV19,TGTGCCAGTAGTTCACAGGGGGTGGCAGATACGCAGTATTTT,CASSSQGVADTQYF
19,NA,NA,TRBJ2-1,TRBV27,TGTGCCAGCAGTTTTCCCCGACTAGTAAGAGAAAACTCCTACAATGAGCAGTTCTTC,CASSFPRLVRENSYNEQFF
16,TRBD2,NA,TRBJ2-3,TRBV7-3,TGTGCCAGCAGCTCGGGACTAGCGGGACCCACAGATACGCAGTATTTT,CASSSGLAGPTDTQYF
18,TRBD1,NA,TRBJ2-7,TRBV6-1,TGTGCCAGCAGTGAAGCTTTTGGTTGGGGGACAGGGTTCTACGAGCAGTACTTC,CASSEAFGWGTGFYEQYF
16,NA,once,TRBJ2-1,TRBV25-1,TGTGCCAGCAGTGGCCACCCAGCGGGCTCCTACAATGAGCAGTTCTTC,CASSGHPAGSYNEQFF
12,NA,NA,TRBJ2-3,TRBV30,TGTGCCTGGAGTCAAATGGGGGGGCCGGGGTATTTT,CAWSQMGGPGYF
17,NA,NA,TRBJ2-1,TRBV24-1,TGTGCCACCAGTGATCCCGACGGTCGGAGCTCCTACAATGAGCAGTTCTTC,CATSDPDGRSSYNEQFF
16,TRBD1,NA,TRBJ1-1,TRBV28,TGTGCCAGCAGTTTATCTAGACAGGGGGCGGGCACTGAAGCTTTCTTT,CASSLSRQGAGTEAFF
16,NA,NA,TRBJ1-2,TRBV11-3,TGTGCCAGCAGCTCTACACAGGGCCCTATTAGTGATGGCTACACCTTC,CASSSTQGPISDGYTF
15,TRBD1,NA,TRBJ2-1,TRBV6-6,TGTGCCAGCAGAAGGACAGGGGACCGCGCAGGCGGGCAGTTCTTC,CASRRTGDRAGGQFF
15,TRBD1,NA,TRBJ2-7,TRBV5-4,TGTGCCAGCAGCTTGTTCGACAGGGGGACCTACGAGCAGTACTTC,CASSLFDRGTYEQYF
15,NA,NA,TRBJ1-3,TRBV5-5,TGTGCCAGCAACGTAGGAGGGCCCTCTGGAAACACCATATATTTT,CASNVGGPSGNTIYF
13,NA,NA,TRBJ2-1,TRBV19,TGTGCCAGTAGCCCCAGCGAGTACAATGAGCAGTTCTTC,CASSPSEYNEQFF
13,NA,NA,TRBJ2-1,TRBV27,TGTGCCAGCAGTTTGGGGGGTGTCAATGAGCAGTTCTTC,CASSLGGVNEQFF
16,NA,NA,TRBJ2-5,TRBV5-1,TGCGCCAGCAGCTTACCCCCCGCGAGGGAGGTAGAGACCCAGTACTTC,CASSLPPAREVETQYF
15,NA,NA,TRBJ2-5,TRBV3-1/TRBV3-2,TGTGCCAGCACCCGAGAATGGGCAGACCAAGAGACCCAGTACTTC,CASTREWADQETQYF
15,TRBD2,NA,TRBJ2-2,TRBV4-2,TGTGCCAGCAGCCCAGCGGGGATGAACACCGGGGAGCTGTTTTTT,CASSPAGMNTGELFF
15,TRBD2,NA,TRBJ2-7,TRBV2,TGTGCCAGCGGTGAGAATAGCGGGGGATCCTACGAGCAGTACTTC,CASGENSGGSYEQYF
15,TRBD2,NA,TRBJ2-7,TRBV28,TGTGCCAGCAGGGGCCAGCGGGAGGGCAGGTACGAGCAGTACTTC,CASRGQREGRYEQYF
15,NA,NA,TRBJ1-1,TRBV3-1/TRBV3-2,TGTGCCAGCAGCCAAGAAGCAGGGGTGAACACTGAAGCTTTCTTT,CASSQEAGVNTEAFF
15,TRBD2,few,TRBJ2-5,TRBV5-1,TGCGCCAGCAGCTTGGGACTAGCGGGAGAAGAGACCCAGTACTTC,CASSLGLAGEETQYF
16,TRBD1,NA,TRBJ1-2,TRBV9,TGTGCCAGCAGCATCGGACAGGGGCGTTATAACTATGGCTACACCTTC,CASSIGQGRYNYGYTF
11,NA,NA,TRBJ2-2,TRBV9,TGTGCCAGCACCGCAGGGTGGGAGCTGTTTTTT,CASTAGWELFF
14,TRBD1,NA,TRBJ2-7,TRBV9,TGTGCCAGCAGCGGTGGGACAGGTAGCCACGAGCAGTACTTC,CASSGGTGSHEQYF
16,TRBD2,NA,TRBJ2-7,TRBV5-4,TGTGCCAGCAGCCAGGGACTAGCGGGAGTCAACTACGAGCAGTACTTC,CASSQGLAGVNYEQYF
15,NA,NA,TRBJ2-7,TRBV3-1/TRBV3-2,TGTGCCAGCAGCCAAGCAGCAGGGAAAGGCTACGAGCAGTACTTC,CASSQAAGKGYEQYF
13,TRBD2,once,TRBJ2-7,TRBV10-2,TGCGCCAGCACCCCTAGCGGATTCTACGAGCAGTACTTC,CASTPSGFYEQYF
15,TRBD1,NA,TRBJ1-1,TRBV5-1,TGCGCCAGCAGCTTCCAAGACAGGGGGCAATCTGAAGCTTTCTTT,CASSFQDRGQSEAFF
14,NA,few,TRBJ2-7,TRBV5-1,TGCGCCAGCCGGGAGTCTAGCAGGCCCTACGAGCAGTACTTC,CASRESSRPYEQYF
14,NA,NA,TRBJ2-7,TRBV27,TGTGCCAGCAGGGACCACGGGACAACCTACGAGCAGTACTTC,CASRDHGTTYEQYF
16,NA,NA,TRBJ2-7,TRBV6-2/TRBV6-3,TGTGCCAGCAGTTACTCGAGAGAGGACACCACCTACGAGCAGTACTTC,CASSYSREDTTYEQYF
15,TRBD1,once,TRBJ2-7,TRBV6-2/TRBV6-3,TGTGCCAGCAGTTCACCCACCGGGACAGGTTACGAGCAGTACTTC,CASSSPTGTGYEQYF
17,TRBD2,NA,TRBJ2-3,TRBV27,TGTGCCAGCAGCTCAAAACAGACTAGCGGGATCACAGATACGCAGTATTTT,CASSSKQTSGITDTQYF
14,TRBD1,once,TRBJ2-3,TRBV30,TGTGCCTGGAGTTGGGACAGTTACACAGATACGCAGTATTTT,CAWSWDSYTDTQYF
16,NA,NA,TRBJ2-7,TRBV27,TGTGCCAGCAGTTACGCCTCGGACTTAGGGATTTACGAGCAGTACTTC,CASSYASDLGIYEQYF
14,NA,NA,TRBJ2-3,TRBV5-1,TGCGCCAGCAGCTTGGCTCCAGGGTCGGATACGCAGTATTTT,CASSLAPGSDTQYF
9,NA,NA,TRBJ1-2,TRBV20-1,TGCAGCGACTCGACTGGCTACACCTTC,CSDSTGYTF
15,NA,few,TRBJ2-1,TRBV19,TGTGCCAGTAGTATTGGTGGGAGAGACTACAATGAGCAGTTCTTC,CASSIGGRDYNEQFF
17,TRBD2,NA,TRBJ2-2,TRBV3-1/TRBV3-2,TGTGCCAGCAGCCAAGGGCACAGCGGGGGGAACACCGGGGAGCTGTTTTTT,CASSQGHSGGNTGELFF
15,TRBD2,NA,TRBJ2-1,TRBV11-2,TGTGCCAGCAGCTTTGGGGGGGAGGAATTTTATGAGCAGTTCTTC,CASSFGGEEFYEQFF
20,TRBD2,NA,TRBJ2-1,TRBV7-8,TGTGCCAGCAGCACCCGTCGACTAGCGGGAGGGCGGAGCTCCTACAATGAGCAGTTCTTC,CASSTRRLAGGRSSYNEQFF
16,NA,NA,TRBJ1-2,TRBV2,TGTGCCAGCAGTGAGGGTCGCAGGGGAGTTCTCTATGGCTACACCTTC,CASSEGRRGVLYGYTF
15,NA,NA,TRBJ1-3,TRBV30,TGTGCCTGGATGAACGAGGCTCTCGCTGGAAACACCATATATTTT,CAWMNEALAGNTIYF
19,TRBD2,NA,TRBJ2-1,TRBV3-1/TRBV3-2,TGTGCCAGCAGCCCGAGGGGGACTAGCGGGACAGCCTCCTACAATGAGCAGTTCTTC,CASSPRGTSGTASYNEQFF